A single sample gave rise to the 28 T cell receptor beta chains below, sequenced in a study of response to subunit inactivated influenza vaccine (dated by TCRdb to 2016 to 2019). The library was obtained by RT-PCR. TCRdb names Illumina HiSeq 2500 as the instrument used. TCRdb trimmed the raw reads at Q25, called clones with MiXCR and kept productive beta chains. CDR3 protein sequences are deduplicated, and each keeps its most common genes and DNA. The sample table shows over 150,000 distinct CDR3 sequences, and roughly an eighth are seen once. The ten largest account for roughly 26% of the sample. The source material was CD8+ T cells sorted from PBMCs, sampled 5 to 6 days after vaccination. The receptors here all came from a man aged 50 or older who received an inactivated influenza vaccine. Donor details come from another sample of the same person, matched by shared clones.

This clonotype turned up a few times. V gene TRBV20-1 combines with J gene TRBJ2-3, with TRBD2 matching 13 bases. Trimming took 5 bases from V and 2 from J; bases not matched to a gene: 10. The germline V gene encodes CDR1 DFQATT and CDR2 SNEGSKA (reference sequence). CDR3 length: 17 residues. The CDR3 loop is CSAGLAGAIAHTDTQYF. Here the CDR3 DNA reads TGCAGTGCTGGACTAGCGGGGGCCATCGCTCACACAGATACGCAGTATTTT.

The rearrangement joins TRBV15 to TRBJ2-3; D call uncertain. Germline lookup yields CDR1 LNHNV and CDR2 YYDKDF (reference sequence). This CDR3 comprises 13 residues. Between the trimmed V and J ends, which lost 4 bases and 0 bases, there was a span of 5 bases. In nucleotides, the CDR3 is TGTGCCACCAGCAAAGACAGCACAGATACGCAGTATTTT. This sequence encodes CATSKDSTDTQYF.

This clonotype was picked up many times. The CDR3 loop reads CASSLALGGGRLSTGELFF. In DNA form, the CDR3 reads TGTGCCAGCAGCTTAGCGCTTGGTGGCGGGAGGCTCTCCACCGGGGAGCTGTTTTTT. The chain recombines TRBV7-8 with TRBJ2-2; 8 nucleotides line up with TRBD2. After removal of 0 bases from V and 4 bases from J, the junction contained 13 bases not matched to a gene. The CDR3 runs to 19 residues. In germline, CDR1 is SGHVS, CDR2 FQNEAQ. The variable domain in full, completed from reference TRBV7-8 and TRBJ2-2, reads GAGVSQSPRYKVAKRGQDVALRCDPISGHVSLFWYQQALGQGPEFLTYFQNEAQLDKSGLPSDRFFAERPEGSVSTLKIQRTQQEDSAVYLCASSLALGGGRLSTGELFFGEGSRLTVL.

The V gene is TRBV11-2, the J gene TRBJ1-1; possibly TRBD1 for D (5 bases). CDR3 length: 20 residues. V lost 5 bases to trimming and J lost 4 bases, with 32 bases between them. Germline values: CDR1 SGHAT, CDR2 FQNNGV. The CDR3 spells CASSPPVLPIRAPGGTEAFF. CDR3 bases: TGTGCCAGCAGCCCACCCGTTCTACCAATCCGGGCCCCTGGGGGCACTGAAGCTTTCTTT.

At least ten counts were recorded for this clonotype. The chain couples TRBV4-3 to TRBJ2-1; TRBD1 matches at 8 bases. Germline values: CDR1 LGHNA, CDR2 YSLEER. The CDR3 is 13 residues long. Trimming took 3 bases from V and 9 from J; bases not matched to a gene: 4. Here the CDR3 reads CASSHTDRGEQFF. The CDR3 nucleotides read TGCGCCAGCAGCCATACCGACAGGGGTGAGCAGTTCTTC.

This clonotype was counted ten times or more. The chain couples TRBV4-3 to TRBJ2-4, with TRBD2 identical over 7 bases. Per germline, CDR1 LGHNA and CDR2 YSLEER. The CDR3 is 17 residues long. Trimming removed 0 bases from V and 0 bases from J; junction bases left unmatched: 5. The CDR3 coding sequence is TGCGCCAGCAGCCAAGATCTGATAGCGGGAGCCAAAAACATTCAGTACTTC. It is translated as CASSQDLIAGAKNIQYF.

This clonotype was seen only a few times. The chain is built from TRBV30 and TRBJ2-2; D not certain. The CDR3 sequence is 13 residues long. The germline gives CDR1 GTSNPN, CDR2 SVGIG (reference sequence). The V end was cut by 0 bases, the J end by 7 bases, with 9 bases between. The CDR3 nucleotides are TGTGCCTGGAGTGTTATTTTGGTCGGGGAGCTGTTTTTT. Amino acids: CAWSVILVGELFF.

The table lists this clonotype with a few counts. The DNA for the CDR3 is TGTGCCAGCAGCTCAGTGCACTCCTACGAGCAGTACTTC. The encoded protein is CASSSVHSYEQYF. The chain uses TRBV3-1 and TRBJ2-7, with D unresolved. Trimming cost V 5 bases and J 0 bases, with 8 bases left between them. Germline V lookup: CDR1 LGHDT, CDR2 YNNKEL (reference sequence). This CDR3 spans 13 amino acids.

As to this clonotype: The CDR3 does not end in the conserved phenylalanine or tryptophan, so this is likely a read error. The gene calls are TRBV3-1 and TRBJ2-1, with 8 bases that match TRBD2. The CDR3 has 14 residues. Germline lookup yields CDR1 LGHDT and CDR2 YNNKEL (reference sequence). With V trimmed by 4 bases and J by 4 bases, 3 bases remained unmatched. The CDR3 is CASSRAGVYNEQFL. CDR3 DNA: TGTGCCAGCAGCCGAGCGGGAGTGTACAATGAGCAGTTCTTA.

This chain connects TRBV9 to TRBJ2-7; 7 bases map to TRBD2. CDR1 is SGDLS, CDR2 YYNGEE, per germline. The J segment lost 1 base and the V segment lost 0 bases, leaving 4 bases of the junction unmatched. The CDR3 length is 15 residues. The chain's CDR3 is CASSVGLAGSYEQYF. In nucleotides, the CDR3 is TGTGCCAGCAGCGTAGGACTAGCTGGTTCCTACGAGCAGTACTTC.

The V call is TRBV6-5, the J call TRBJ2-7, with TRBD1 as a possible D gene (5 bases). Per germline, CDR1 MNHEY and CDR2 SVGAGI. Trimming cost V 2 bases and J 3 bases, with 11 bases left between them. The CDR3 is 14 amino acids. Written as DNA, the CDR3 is TGTGCCAGCAGTTACGGAGTCAGGGACTACGAGCAGTACTTC. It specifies CASSYGVRDYEQYF.

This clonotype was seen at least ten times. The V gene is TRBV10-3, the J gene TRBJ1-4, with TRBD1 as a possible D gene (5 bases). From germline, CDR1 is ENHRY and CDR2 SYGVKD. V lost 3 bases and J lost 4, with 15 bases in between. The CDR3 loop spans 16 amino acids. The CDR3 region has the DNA TGTGCCATCAGTGAAGGGATGAGGGGCCTTAATGAAAAACTGTTTTTT. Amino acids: CAISEGMRGLNEKLFF.

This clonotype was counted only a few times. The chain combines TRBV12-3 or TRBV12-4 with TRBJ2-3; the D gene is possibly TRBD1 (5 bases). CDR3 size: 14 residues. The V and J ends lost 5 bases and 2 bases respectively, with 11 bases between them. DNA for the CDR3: TGTGCCAGCAGTCTCAGACAGAACACAGATACGCAGTATTTT. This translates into CASSLRQNTDTQYF.

The CDR3 is CATSETGTTNTGELFF. The DNA for the CDR3 is TGTGCCACCAGTGAGACCGGGACGACGAACACCGGGGAGCTGTTTTTT. The rearrangement links TRBV24-1 to TRBJ2-2, with D perhaps TRBD1 or TRBD2 (5 bases each). V lost 4 bases, J lost 0 bases, and 11 bases lay in between. This CDR3 has 16 amino acids. Germline CDR1 and CDR2: KGHDR and SFDVKD.

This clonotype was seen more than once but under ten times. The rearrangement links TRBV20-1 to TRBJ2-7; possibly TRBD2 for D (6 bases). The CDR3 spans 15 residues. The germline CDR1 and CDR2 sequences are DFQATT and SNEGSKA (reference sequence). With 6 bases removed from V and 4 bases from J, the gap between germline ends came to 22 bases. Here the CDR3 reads CSAGDLRTSVYEQYF. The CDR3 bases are TGCAGTGCCGGGGACTTAAGGACCTCCGTTTACGAGCAGTACTTC.

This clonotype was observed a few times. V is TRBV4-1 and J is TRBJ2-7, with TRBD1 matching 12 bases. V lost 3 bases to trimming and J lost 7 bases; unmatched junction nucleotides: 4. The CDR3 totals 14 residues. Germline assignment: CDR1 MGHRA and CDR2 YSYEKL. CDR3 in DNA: TGCGCCAGCAGCCAGGGACAGGGGGCGGGTGAGCAGTACTTC. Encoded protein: CASSQGQGAGEQYF.

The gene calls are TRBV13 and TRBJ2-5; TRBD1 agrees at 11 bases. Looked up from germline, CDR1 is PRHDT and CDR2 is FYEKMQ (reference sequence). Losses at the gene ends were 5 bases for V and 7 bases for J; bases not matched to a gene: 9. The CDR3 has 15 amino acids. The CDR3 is CASSARDRGLGTQYF. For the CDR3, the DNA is TGTGCCAGCAGCGCCCGGGACAGGGGGTTGGGGACCCAGTACTTC.

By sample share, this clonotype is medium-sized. DNA of the CDR3: TGTGCCAGCAGCTTGGTGAGTTACAATGAGCAGTTCTTC. Protein product: CASSLVSYNEQFF. The chain combines TRBV11-2 with TRBJ2-1, with D hard to call. V lost 3 bases and J 4 bases, leaving 7 bases between the germline ends. This CDR3 is 13 amino acids long. Per germline, CDR1 SGHAT and CDR2 FQNNGV.

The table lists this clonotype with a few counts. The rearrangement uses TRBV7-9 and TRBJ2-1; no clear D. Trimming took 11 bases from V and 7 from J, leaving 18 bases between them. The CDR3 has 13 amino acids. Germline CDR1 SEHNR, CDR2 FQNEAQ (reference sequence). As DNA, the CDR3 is TGTGCCGGTCACCCCCCTACAATTAATGAGCAGTTCTTC. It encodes CAGHPPTINEQFF.

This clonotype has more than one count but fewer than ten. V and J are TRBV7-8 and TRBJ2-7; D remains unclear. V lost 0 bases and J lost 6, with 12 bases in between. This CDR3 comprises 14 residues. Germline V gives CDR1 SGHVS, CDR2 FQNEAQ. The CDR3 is CASSLAGPLAEQYF. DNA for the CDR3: TGTGCCAGCAGCTTAGCCGGGCCCCTCGCCGAGCAGTACTTC.

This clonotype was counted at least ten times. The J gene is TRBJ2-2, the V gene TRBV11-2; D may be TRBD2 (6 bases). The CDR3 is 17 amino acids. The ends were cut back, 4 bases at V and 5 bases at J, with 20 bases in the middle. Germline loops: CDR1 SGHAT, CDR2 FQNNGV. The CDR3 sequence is CASSWFEVGRGTGELFF. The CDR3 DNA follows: TGTGCCAGCAGCTGGTTCGAGGTCGGGAGAGGGACCGGGGAGCTGTTTTTT.

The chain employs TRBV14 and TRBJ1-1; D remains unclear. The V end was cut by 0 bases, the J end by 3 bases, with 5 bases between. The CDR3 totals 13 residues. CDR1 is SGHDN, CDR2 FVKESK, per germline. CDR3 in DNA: TGTGCCAGCAGCCAAGAGTTCTACACTGAAGCTTTCTTT. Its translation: CASSQEFYTEAFF.

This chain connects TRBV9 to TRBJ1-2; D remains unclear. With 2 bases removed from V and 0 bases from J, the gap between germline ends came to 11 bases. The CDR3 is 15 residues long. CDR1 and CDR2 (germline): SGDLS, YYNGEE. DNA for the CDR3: TGTGCCAGCAGCGTCACCTTGGGAGCTAACTATGGCTACACCTTC. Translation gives CASSVTLGANYGYTF.

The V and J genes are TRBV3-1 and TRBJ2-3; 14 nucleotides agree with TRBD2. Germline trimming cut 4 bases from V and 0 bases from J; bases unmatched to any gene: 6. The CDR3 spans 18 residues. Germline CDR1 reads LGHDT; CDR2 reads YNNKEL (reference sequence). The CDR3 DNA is TGTGCCAGCAGCCTCGGACTAGCGGGGGGTATTAGCACAGATACGCAGTATTTT. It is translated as CASSLGLAGGISTDTQYF.

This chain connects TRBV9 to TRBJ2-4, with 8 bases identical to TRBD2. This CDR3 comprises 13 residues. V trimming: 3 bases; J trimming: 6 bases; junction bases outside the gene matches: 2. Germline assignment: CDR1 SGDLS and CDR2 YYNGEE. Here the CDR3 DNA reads TGTGCCAGCAGCGGCGGGGGGAGAAACATTCAGTACTTC. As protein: CASSGGGRNIQYF.

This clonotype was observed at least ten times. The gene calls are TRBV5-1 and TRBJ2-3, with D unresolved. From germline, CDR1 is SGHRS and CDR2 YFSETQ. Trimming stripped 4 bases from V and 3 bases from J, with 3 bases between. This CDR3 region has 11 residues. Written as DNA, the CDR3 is TGCGCCAGCAGCAAAACAGATACGCAGTATTTT. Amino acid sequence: CASSKTDTQYF.

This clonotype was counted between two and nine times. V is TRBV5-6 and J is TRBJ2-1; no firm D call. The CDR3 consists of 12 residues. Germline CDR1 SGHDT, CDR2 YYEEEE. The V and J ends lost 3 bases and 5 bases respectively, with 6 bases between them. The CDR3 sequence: CASSWTNNEQFF. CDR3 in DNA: TGTGCCAGCAGCTGGACGAACAATGAGCAGTTCTTC.

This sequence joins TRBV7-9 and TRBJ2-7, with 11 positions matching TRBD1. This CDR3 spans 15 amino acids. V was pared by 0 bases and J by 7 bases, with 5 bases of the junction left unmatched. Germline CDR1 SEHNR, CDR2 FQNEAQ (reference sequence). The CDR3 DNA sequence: TGTGCCAGCAGCTTAGCCGGACAGGGGGCTTATGAGCAGTACTTC. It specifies CASSLAGQGAYEQYF.